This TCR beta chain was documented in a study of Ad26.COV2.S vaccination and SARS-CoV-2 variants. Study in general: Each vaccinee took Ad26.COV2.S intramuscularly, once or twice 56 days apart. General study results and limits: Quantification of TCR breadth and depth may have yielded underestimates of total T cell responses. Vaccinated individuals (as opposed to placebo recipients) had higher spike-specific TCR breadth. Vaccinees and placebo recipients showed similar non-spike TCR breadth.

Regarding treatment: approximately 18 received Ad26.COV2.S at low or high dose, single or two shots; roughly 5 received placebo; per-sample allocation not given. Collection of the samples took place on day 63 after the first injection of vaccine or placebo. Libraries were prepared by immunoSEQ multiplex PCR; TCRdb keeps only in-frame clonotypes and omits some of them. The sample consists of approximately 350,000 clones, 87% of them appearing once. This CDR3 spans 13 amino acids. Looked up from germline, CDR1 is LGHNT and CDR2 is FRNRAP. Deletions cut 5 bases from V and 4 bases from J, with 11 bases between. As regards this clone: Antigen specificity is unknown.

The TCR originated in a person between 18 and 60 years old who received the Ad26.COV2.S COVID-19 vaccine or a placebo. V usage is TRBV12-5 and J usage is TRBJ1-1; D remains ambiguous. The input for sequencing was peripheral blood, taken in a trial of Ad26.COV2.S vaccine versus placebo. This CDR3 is CASGAGILTEAFF. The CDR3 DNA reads TGTGCTAGTGGTGCCGGGATTCTCACTGAAGCTTTCTTT.